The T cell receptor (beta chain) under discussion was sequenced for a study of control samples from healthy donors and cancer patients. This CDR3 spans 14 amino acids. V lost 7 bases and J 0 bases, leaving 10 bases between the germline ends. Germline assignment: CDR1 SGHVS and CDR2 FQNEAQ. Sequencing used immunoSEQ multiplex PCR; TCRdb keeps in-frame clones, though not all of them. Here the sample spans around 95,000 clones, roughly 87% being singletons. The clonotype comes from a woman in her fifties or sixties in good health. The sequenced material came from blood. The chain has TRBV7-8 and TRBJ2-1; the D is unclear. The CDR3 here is CASNIGNSYNEQFF. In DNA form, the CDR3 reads TGTGCCAGCAACATAGGAAACTCCTACAATGAGCAGTTCTTC.